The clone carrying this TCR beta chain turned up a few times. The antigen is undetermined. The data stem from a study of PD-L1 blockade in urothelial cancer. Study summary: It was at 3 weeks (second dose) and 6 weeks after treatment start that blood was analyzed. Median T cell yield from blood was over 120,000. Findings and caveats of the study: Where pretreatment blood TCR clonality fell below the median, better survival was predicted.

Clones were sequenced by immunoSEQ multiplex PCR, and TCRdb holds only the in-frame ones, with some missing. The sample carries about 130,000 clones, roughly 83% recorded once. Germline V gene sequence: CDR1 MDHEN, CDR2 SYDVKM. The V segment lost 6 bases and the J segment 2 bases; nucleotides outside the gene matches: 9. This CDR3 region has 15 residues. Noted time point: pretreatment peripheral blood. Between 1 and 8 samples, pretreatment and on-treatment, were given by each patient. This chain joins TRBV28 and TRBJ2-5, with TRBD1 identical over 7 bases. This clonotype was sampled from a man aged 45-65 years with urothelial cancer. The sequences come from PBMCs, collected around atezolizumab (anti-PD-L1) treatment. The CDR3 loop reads CASSSIPGQQETQYF. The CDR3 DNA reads TGTGCCAGCAGCTCGATTCCGGGACAGCAAGAGACCCAGTACTTC. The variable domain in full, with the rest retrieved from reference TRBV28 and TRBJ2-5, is DVKVTQSSRYLVKRTGEKVFLECVQDMDHENMFWYRQDPGLGLRLIYFSYDVKMKEKGDIPEGYSVSREKKERFSLILESASTNQTSMYLCASSSIPGQQETQYFGPGTRLLVL.